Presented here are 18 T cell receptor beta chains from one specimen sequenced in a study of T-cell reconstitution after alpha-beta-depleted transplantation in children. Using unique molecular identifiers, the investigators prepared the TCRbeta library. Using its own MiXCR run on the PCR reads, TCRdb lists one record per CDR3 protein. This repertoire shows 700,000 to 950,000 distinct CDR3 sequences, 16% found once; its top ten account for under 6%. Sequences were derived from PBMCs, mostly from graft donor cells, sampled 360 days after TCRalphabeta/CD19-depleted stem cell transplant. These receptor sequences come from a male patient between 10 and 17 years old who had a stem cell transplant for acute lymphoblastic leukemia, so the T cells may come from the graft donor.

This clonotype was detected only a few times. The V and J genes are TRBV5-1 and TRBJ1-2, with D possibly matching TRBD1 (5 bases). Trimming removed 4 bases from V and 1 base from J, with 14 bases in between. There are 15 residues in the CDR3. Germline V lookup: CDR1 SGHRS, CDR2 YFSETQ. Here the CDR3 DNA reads TGCGCCAGCAGCGGGGGTTCCCACCTTAACTATGGCTACACCTTC. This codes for CASSGGSHLNYGYTF.

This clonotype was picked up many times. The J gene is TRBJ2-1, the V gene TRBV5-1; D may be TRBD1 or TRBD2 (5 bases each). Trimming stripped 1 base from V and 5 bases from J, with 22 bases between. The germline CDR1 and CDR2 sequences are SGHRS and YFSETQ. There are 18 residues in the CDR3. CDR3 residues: CASSLHSGGAWIDNEQFF. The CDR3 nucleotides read TGCGCCAGCAGCTTGCATAGTGGGGGTGCGTGGATCGACAATGAGCAGTTCTTC.

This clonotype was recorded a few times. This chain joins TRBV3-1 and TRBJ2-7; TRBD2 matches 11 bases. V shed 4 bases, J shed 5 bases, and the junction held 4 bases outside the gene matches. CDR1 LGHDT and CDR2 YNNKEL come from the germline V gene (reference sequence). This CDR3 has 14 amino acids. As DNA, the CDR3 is TGTGCCAGCAGCCGACTAGCGGGATCCGACGAGCAGTACTTC. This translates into CASSRLAGSDEQYF.

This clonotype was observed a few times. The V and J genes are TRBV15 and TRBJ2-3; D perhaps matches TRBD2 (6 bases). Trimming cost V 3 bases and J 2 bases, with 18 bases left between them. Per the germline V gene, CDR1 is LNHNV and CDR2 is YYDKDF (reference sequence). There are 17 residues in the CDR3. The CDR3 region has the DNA TGTGCCACCAGCAGGCGGGTGTTAGCGGAAGACACAGATACGCAGTATTTT. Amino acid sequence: CATSRRVLAEDTDTQYF.

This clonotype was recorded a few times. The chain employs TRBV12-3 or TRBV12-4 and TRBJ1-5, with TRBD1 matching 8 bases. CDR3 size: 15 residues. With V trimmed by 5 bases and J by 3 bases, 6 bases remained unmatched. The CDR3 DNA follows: TGTGCCAGCAGTCCTCAGGGGGCTACCAATCAGCCCCAGCATTTT. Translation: CASSPQGATNQPQHF.

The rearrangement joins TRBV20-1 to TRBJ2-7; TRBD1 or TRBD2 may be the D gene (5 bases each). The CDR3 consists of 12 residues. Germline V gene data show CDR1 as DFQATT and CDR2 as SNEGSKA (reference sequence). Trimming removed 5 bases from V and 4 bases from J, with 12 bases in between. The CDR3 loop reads CSAGGRVYEQYF. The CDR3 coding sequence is TGCAGTGCTGGAGGCAGGGTTTACGAGCAGTACTTC.

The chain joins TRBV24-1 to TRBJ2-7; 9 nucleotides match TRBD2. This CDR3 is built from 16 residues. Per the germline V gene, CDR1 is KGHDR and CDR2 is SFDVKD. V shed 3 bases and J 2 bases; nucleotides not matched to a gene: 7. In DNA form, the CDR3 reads TGTGCCACCAGTGATCCTACTAGCGGGTCAACCTACGAGCAGTACTTC. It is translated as CATSDPTSGSTYEQYF.

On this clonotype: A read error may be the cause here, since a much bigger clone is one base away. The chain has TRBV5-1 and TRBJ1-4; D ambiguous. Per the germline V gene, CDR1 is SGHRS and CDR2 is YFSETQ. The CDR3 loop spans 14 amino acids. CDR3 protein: CASSLDIANEKLLF. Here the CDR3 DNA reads TGCGCCAGCAGCTTGGACATCGCTAATGAAAAACTGTTATTT.

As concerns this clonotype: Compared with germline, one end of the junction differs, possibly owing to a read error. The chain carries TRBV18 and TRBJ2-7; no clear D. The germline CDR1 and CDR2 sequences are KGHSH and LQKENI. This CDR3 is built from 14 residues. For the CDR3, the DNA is TGTGCCAGCTCACCAAGTGTGACCTCCTACGAGCAGTGCTTC. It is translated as CASSPSVTSYEQCF.

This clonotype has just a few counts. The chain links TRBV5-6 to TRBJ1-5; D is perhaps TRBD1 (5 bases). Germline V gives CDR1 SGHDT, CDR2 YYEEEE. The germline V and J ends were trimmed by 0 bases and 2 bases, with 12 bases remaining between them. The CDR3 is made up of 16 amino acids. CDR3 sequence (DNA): TGTGCCAGCAGCTTGGTCGGGGGGACTGGCAATCAGCCCCAGCATTTT. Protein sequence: CASSLVGGTGNQPQHF. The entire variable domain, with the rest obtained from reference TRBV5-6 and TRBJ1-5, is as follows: DAGVTQSPTHLIKTRGQQVTLRCSPKSGHDTVSWYQQALGQGPQFIFQYYEEEERQRGNFPDRFSGHQFPNYSSELNVNALLLGDSALYLCASSLVGGTGNQPQHFGDGTRLSIL.

CDR3 bases: TGTGCCAGCAGTTTTTACTCCCTCAATGAGCAGTTCTTC. Translated, it gives CASSFYSLNEQFF. V is TRBV2 and J is TRBJ2-1, with unresolved D. This CDR3 is 13 amino acids long. V lost 5 bases and J lost 6, with 11 bases in between. Germline V CDR1 and CDR2: SNHLY, FYNNEI.

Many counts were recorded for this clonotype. CDR3 bases: TGCGCCAGCAGCCCCAGCGGTTCGGAGCAGTACTTC. This gives the protein CASSPSGSEQYF. V is TRBV4-1 and J is TRBJ2-7; the D gene is possibly TRBD2 (5 bases). Trimming shortened V by 4 bases and J by 7 bases, and 11 bases separated the two germline ends. The germline V gene encodes CDR1 MGHRA and CDR2 YSYEKL. The CDR3 is made up of 12 amino acids.

As DNA, the CDR3 is TGCGCCAGCAGCCGAAATCCGGGACTAGCTGTCAATGAGCAGTTCTTC. Encoded protein: CASSRNPGLAVNEQFF. The chain links TRBV5-1 to TRBJ2-1; 9 bases line up with TRBD2. CDR3 length: 16 amino acids. Germline trimming cut 4 bases from V and 6 bases from J; bases unmatched to any gene: 11. The germline gives CDR1 SGHRS, CDR2 YFSETQ.

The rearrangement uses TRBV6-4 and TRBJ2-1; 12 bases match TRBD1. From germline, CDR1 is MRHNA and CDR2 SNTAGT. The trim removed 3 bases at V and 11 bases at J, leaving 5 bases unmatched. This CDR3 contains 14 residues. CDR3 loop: CASSEGTGGAKQFF. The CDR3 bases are TGTGCCAGCAGTGAGGGGACAGGGGGCGCCAAGCAGTTCTTC.

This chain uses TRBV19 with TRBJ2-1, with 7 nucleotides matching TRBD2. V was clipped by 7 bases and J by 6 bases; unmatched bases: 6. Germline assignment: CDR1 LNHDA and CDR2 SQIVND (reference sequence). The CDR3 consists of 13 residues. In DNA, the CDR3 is TGTGCCAGTACCACGTGGGGGGGCAATGAGCAGTTCTTC. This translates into CASTTWGGNEQFF.

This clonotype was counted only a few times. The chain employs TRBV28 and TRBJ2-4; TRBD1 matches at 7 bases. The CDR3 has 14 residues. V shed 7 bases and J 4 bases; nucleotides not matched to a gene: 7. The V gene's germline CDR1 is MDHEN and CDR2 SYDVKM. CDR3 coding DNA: TGTGCCAGCATTTCGGGACAGCCGAAAAACATTCAGTACTTC. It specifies CASISGQPKNIQYF.

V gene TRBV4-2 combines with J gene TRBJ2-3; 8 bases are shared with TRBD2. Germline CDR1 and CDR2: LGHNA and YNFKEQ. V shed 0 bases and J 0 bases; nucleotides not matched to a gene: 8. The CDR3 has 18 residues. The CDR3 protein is CASSQEKGLADSTDTQYF. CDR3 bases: TGTGCCAGCAGCCAAGAAAAAGGACTAGCAGATAGCACAGATACGCAGTATTTT.

CDR3 protein: CASSWDSSTSYEQYF. The DNA for the CDR3 is TGTGCCAGCAGTTGGGACAGCTCAACCTCCTACGAGCAGTACTTC. The rearrangement links TRBV27 to TRBJ2-7; 7 bases agree with TRBD1. V gave up 4 bases and J gave up 0 bases; unmatched junction bases: 6. CDR3 length equals 15 residues. The germline gives CDR1 MNHEY, CDR2 SMNVEV (reference sequence).